This entry concerns a single TCR beta chain. Germline V gives CDR1 SGHNT, CDR2 YYREEE (reference sequence). The CDR3 spans 16 residues. V trimming: 4 bases; J trimming: 3 bases; junction bases outside the gene matches: 5. The method was immunoSEQ multiplex PCR; TCRdb's version includes in-frame clones alone and lacks a portion of them. Among tens of thousands of clones listed, more than 75% were seen once. This entry is derived from a study of OX40 agonist ivuxolimab in advanced cancers. This sequence originates from an adult with an advanced solid tumor such as melanoma, head and neck, liver or kidney cancer. The gene calls are TRBV5-4 and TRBJ2-2; 11 bases line up with TRBD2. The input for sequencing was CD4+ or CD8+ T cells sorted from blood, taken in a trial of the OX40 agonist ivuxolimab. The chain's CDR3 is CASSQGLADYTGELFF. The CDR3 DNA reads TGTGCCAGCAGCCAGGGACTAGCGGACTACACCGGGGAGCTGTTTTTT.